Listed here are 29 T cell receptor beta chains from one sample, sequenced in a study of blood T cell repertoires in COVID-19. Assay: immunoSEQ multiplex PCR; the TCRdb copy retains only in-frame clones and omits some. The data contain about 200,000 clones, roughly 76% of them singletons. The material sequenced was peripheral blood. These receptors were taken from a human donor in a cohort sampled during active COVID-19.

V gene TRBV6-5 combines with J gene TRBJ2-1, with D perhaps TRBD1 (6 bases). The CDR3 length is 13 residues. Trimming stripped 7 bases from V and 2 bases from J, with 9 bases between. CDR1 is MNHEY and CDR2 is SVGAGI in the germline V gene. The CDR3 spells CASTRGAYNEQFF. DNA of the CDR3: TGTGCCAGCACCAGGGGAGCCTACAATGAGCAGTTCTTC.

Details on this clone: Other DNA variants within this sample encode the same CDR3. The CDR3 loop reads CASSPTGGNQPQHF. The CDR3 bases are TGTGCCAGCTCACCAACGGGGGGAAATCAGCCCCAGCATTTT. The V call is TRBV18, the J call TRBJ1-5; the D gene is possibly TRBD1 (5 bases). Per the germline V gene, CDR1 is KGHSH and CDR2 is LQKENI. V lost 2 bases to trimming and J lost 4 bases, with 9 bases between them. This CDR3 comprises 14 residues.

The chain joins TRBV25-1 to TRBJ2-2; 8 positions match TRBD1. The junction had 8 bases not matched to a gene; V was cut back by 6 bases and J by 5 bases. The CDR3 is made up of 15 amino acids. CDR1 is MGHDK, CDR2 SYGVNS, per germline. The CDR3 DNA reads as TGTGCCAGCAGGTCCGGGACAGGCGAGACCGGGGAGCTGTTTTTT. Encoded protein: CASRSGTGETGELFF.

The V and J genes are TRBV19 and TRBJ2-7; 7 bases are a match to TRBD1. The CDR3 is 12 amino acids. V trimming: 4 bases; J trimming: 3 bases; junction bases outside the gene matches: 0. Germline CDR1 and CDR2: LNHDA and SQIVND (reference sequence). The CDR3 loop is CASSRDSYEQYF. The CDR3, as DNA: TGTGCCAGTAGTAGGGACAGCTACGAGCAGTACTTC. The full variable domain, in which reference TRBV19 and TRBJ2-7 provide the parts outside the CDR3, is DGGITQSPKYLFRKEGQNVTLSCEQNLNHDAMYWYRQDPGQGLRLIYYSQIVNDFQKGDIAEGYSVSREKKESFPLTVTSAQKNPTAFYLCASSRDSYEQYFGPGTRLTVT.

The chain combines TRBV18 with TRBJ2-7; 14 nucleotides line up with TRBD2. Germline-derived CDR1 and CDR2 are KGHSH and LQKENI. The length of the CDR3 is 16 residues. Trimming cost V 1 base and J 6 bases; bases outside gene matches: 5. As DNA, the CDR3 is TGTGCCAGCTCACCACAGGGACTAGCGGGAGCTGGCGAGCAGTACTTC. This codes for CASSPQGLAGAGEQYF.

The chain has TRBV7-3 and TRBJ1-1; 7 positions match TRBD1. Germline trimming cut 0 bases from V and 3 bases from J; bases unmatched to any gene: 4. The CDR3 has 15 amino acids. Germline V gene data show CDR1 as SGHTA and CDR2 as FQGTGA. The CDR3 DNA reads TGTGCCAGCAGCTTAACAGGGGGCGCGGACACTGAAGCTTTCTTT. Translated: CASSLTGGADTEAFF.

This clone was recorded only once. It may be a read error: a sequence one base away is much more abundant. The chain combines TRBV27 with TRBJ2-5, with D perhaps TRBD1 (6 bases). V lost 4 bases and J 2 bases, leaving 11 bases between the germline ends. This CDR3 region has 14 residues. Germline V gene sequence: CDR1 MNHEY, CDR2 SMNVEV (reference sequence). The CDR3 DNA reads TGTGCCAGCAGTTCCCGGGACACACAAGAGACCCAGTACTTC. Protein product: CASSSRDTQETQYF.

For the CDR3, the DNA is TGTGCCAGCAGCTTGCCCGGGGACTATGGCTACACCTTC. Protein: CASSLPGDYGYTF. This chain connects TRBV7-2 to TRBJ1-2; D gene unclear. V was clipped by 3 bases and J by 3 bases, with 8 bases between them. This CDR3 has 13 amino acids. Germline V gene sequence: CDR1 SGHTA, CDR2 FQGNSA. The complete variable domain, with remaining parts taken from reference TRBV7-2 and TRBJ1-2, reads GAGVSQSPSNKVTEKGKDVELRCDPISGHTALYWYRQSLGQGLEFLIYFQGNSAPDKSGLPSDRFSAERTGGSVSTLTIQRTQQEDSAVYLCASSLPGDYGYTFGSGTRLTVV.

This sequence joins TRBV5-6 and TRBJ2-7; D possibly corresponds to TRBD2 (6 bases). This CDR3 has 14 amino acids. The V gene's germline CDR1 is SGHDT and CDR2 YYEEEE. V lost 4 bases and J lost 6, with 17 bases in between. CDR3 coding DNA: TGTGCCAGCAGCCCGGCAGGAGGGCCTCGCGAGCAGTACTTC. This gives the protein CASSPAGGPREQYF.

The rearrangement links TRBV21-1 to TRBJ2-7; TRBD1 was called by the table and not checked on the DNA. TRBV21-1 is given as a pseudogene. The CDR3 runs 15 residues. In DNA, the CDR3 is TGTGCCAGCAGCAAAGCACTGGACAGGTCCTACGAGCAGTACTTC. It translates to CASSKALDRSYEQYF.

The V call is TRBV4-3, the J call TRBJ1-4, with D unresolved. Per germline, CDR1 LGHNA and CDR2 YSLEER. V shed 0 bases and J shed 0 bases, with 11 bases lying between them. CDR3 length equals 17 residues. In DNA form, the CDR3 reads TGCGCCAGCAGCCAAGAAAGCGGTTTTGCAACTAATGAAAAACTGTTTTTT. Protein product: CASSQESGFATNEKLFF.

The chain combines TRBV15 with TRBJ1-1; 7 bases line up with TRBD1. CDR1 LNHNV and CDR2 YYDKDF come from the germline V gene (reference sequence). The CDR3 spans 15 residues. The V segment lost 0 bases and the J segment 1 base; nucleotides outside the gene matches: 2. CDR3 protein: CATSRDPGGNTEAFF. The CDR3 region has the DNA TGTGCCACCAGCAGAGACCCAGGGGGGAACACTGAAGCTTTCTTT.

This sequence joins TRBV11-3 and TRBJ2-1, with 7 bases identical to TRBD2. The CDR3 runs 15 residues. J was trimmed by 4 bases and V by 3 bases; bases with no gene match: 6. CDR1 SGHNT and CDR2 YENEEA come from the germline V gene. The CDR3, as DNA: TGTGCCAGCAGCTTGGGAGGGGCCGATTACAATGAGCAGTTCTTC. Translated, it gives CASSLGGADYNEQFF.

This CDR3 reads CASSPRLASSYEQYF. The CDR3 DNA sequence: TGTGCCAGCAGCCCCAGGCTAGCGAGCTCCTACGAGCAGTACTTC. The V call is TRBV6-5, the J call TRBJ2-7; D is possibly TRBD2 (6 bases). With 6 bases removed from V and 0 bases from J, the gap between germline ends came to 15 bases. This CDR3 is 15 amino acids long. Germline V CDR1 and CDR2: MNHEY, SVGAGI.

The V call is TRBV11-2, the J call TRBJ2-3; D might be TRBD2 (5 bases). The V end was cut by 4 bases, the J end by 5 bases, with 16 bases between. Germline CDR1 SGHAT, CDR2 FQNNGV. This CDR3 comprises 15 residues. CDR3 residues: CASSSLAGVGDTQYF. The CDR3 DNA sequence: TGTGCCAGCAGCTCTCTAGCTGGAGTAGGAGATACGCAGTATTTT.

J is TRBJ1-2 and V is TRBV4-3; 8 positions agree with TRBD1. The CDR3 covers 16 residues. V was clipped by 0 bases and J by 1 base; unmatched bases: 4. Per the germline V gene, CDR1 is LGHNA and CDR2 is YSLEER. CDR3 protein: CASSQDWDRLNYGYTF. CDR3 nucleotide sequence: TGCGCCAGCAGCCAAGATTGGGACAGGCTTAACTATGGCTACACCTTC.

This clone occurred once. V gene TRBV6-6 combines with J gene TRBJ2-2; TRBD2 might be the D (6 bases). This CDR3 is built from 14 residues. V lost 8 bases and J lost 6, with 16 bases in between. CDR1 is MNHNY, CDR2 SVGAGI, per germline (reference sequence). The DNA of the CDR3 is TGTGCCAGCCTGGCCGGGAGAATTCCCGGGGAGCTGTTTTTT. This codes for CASLAGRIPGELFF.

The chain joins TRBV12-3 or TRBV12-4 to TRBJ2-7; 7 bases align to TRBD1. The V and J ends lost 5 bases and 6 bases, in that order; junction bases with no gene match: 4. The CDR3 covers 12 residues. CDR3 in DNA: TGTGCCAGCAGTATTAACAGGGGCGAGCAGTACTTC. Encoded protein: CASSINRGEQYF.

As to this clone: The same CDR3 arises from other DNA sequences in this sample as well. The chain couples TRBV20-1 to TRBJ2-7; D is unclear. Germline CDR1 reads DFQATT; CDR2 reads SNEGSKA (reference sequence). The CDR3 runs 11 residues. V was trimmed by 1 base and J by 4 bases, leaving 5 bases between them. For the CDR3, the DNA is TGCAGTGCTAGAGGGCTTTACGAGCAGTACTTC. Its translation: CSARGLYEQYF.

The rearrangement links TRBV19 to TRBJ2-7; D not certain. Germline CDR1 LNHDA, CDR2 SQIVND (reference sequence). The CDR3 totals 14 residues. V was clipped by 5 bases and J by 2 bases, with 13 bases between them. CDR3 sequence (DNA): TGTGCCAGTAGTGATCAACGGTCCACCTACGAGCAGTACTTC. This encodes CASSDQRSTYEQYF.

J is TRBJ1-1 and V is TRBV12-3 or TRBV12-4, with 7 bases lining up with TRBD1. CDR3 length: 13 amino acids. Losses at the gene ends were 8 bases for V and 6 bases for J; bases not matched to a gene: 9. The CDR3 region has the DNA TGTGCCAGCGGCCAAGGGGGCGCGGCTGAAGCTTTCTTT. Residues: CASGQGGAAEAFF.

The chain joins TRBV7-8 to TRBJ2-7; 8 bases map to TRBD2. Trimming removed 6 bases from V and 1 base from J; junction bases left unmatched: 8. Germline CDR1 is SGHVS and CDR2 is FQNEAQ. The CDR3 extends over 15 amino acids. The DNA for the CDR3 is TGTGCCAGCAGGCTGTCCGGGACTAGTTCCTACGAGCAGTACTTC. It encodes CASRLSGTSSYEQYF.

The chain recombines TRBV28 with TRBJ2-7; TRBD1 aligns across 12 bases. Germline V gives CDR1 MDHEN, CDR2 SYDVKM. V shed 5 bases and J 4 bases; nucleotides not matched to a gene: 9. This CDR3 contains 16 residues. CDR3 protein: CASSPLGQGAGYEQYF. The CDR3 DNA reads as TGTGCCAGCAGTCCCTTGGGACAGGGGGCGGGATACGAGCAGTACTTC.

The V gene is TRBV27, the J gene TRBJ1-5; D remains unclear. Germline lookup yields CDR1 MNHEY and CDR2 SMNVEV (reference sequence). CDR3 length: 18 amino acids. V was cut by 7 bases and J by 0 bases, with 22 bases left in between. The CDR3 here is CASTLRPPQPYSNQPQHF. CDR3 nucleotides: TGTGCCAGCACTCTCCGTCCTCCACAGCCGTATAGCAATCAGCCCCAGCATTTT.

The rearrangement joins TRBV11-1 to TRBJ2-7; 8 nucleotides align to TRBD1. J lost 0 bases, V lost 5 bases, and 3 bases had no gene match. Per the germline V gene, CDR1 is SGHAT and CDR2 is FQDESV (reference sequence). CDR3 length: 14 residues. Here the CDR3 reads CASSLGQDSYEQYF. The CDR3 region has the DNA TGTGCCAGCAGCCTGGGACAGGACTCCTACGAGCAGTACTTC.

This chain connects TRBV21-1 to TRBJ2-7; whether TRBD2, the table's D call, matches the DNA was not checked. TRBV21-1 is classified as a pseudogene. The CDR3 spans 15 residues. The CDR3 spells CASSTLAGVNYEQYF. DNA for the CDR3: TGTGCCAGCAGCACTTTAGCGGGAGTGAACTACGAGCAGTACTTC.

The chain links TRBV29-1 to TRBJ2-2; TRBD1 aligns across 7 bases. This CDR3 region has 14 residues. J gave up 5 bases and V 6 bases, and 9 bases lay outside the gene matches. Germline V gene lookup returns CDR1 SQVTM and CDR2 ANQGSEA. DNA of the CDR3: TGCAGCGTGAAGGGGCAGGGGGAGACCGGGGAGCTGTTTTTT. Amino acid sequence: CSVKGQGETGELFF.

The rearrangement links TRBV27 to TRBJ2-1; the D is unclear. Germline CDR1 and CDR2: MNHEY and SMNVEV (reference sequence). The ends were cut back, 5 bases at V and 7 bases at J, with 12 bases in the middle. CDR3 length equals 13 residues. This chain's CDR3 is CASSARSLNEQFF. The CDR3 DNA follows: TGTGCCAGCAGTGCTAGGTCGTTAAATGAGCAGTTCTTC.

This clone appeared once. Additional DNA sequences in this sample encode the identical CDR3. The J gene is TRBJ1-2, the V gene TRBV5-1; perhaps TRBD1 as D (6 bases). Germline V CDR1 and CDR2: SGHRS, YFSETQ. The CDR3 covers 13 residues. With 4 bases removed from V and 5 bases from J, the gap between germline ends came to 12 bases. The CDR3 reads CASSPDRTYGYTF. The CDR3 bases are TGCGCCAGCAGCCCAGACAGGACTTATGGCTACACCTTC.